One sample yielded the 14 T cell receptor beta chains listed below, sequenced in a study of cytomegalovirus exposure and HLA in healthy donors. The data were produced by immunoSEQ multiplex PCR, yet TCRdb's version contains in-frame clones alone and is incomplete. Of about 200,000 clones in the sample, around 80% were seen once. The sample consisted of PBMCs. Receptor source: a woman aged 30 to 39 in good health and CMV-seropositive.

This clone appeared once. The chain carries TRBV14 and TRBJ2-7; TRBD2 might be the D (5 bases). The V gene lost 5 bases and the J gene lost 10 bases, with 18 bases spanning the gap. The CDR3 runs 13 residues. The germline gives CDR1 SGHDN, CDR2 FVKESK. The CDR3 sequence: CASSGRGDLPQYF. The CDR3 DNA reads as TGTGCCAGCAGCGGGAGAGGAGACCTACCTCAGTACTTC.

The chain carries TRBV14 and TRBJ1-1; D call uncertain. The CDR3 runs 13 residues. Trimming took 4 bases from V and 1 from J, leaving 7 bases between them. CDR1 and CDR2 from the germline V gene are SGHDN and FVKESK. The CDR3 protein is CASSRGGNTEAFF. CDR3 nucleotide sequence: TGTGCCAGCAGCCGTGGAGGGAACACTGAAGCTTTCTTT. The variable domain in full, with the rest retrieved from reference TRBV14 and TRBJ1-1, is EAGVTQFPSHSVIEKGQTVTLRCDPISGHDNLYWYRRVMGKEIKFLLHFVKESKQDESGMPNNRFLAERTGGTYSTLKVQPAELEDSGVYFCASSRGGNTEAFFGQGTRLTVV.

The chain recombines TRBV6-6 with TRBJ2-7, with 7 bases lining up with TRBD2. CDR3 size: 11 residues. Per the germline V gene, CDR1 is MNHNY and CDR2 is SVGAGI (reference sequence). V was clipped by 11 bases and J by 5 bases; unmatched bases: 6. CDR3 amino acids: CAGGDLHEQYF. The CDR3 DNA sequence: TGTGCCGGGGGGGATCTCCACGAGCAGTACTTC.

This clone was counted a single time. V gene TRBV18 combines with J gene TRBJ2-1; a weak D match, TRBD2 (6 bases). V lost 3 bases, J lost 0 bases, and 6 bases lay in between. This CDR3 has 14 residues. Germline V gives CDR1 KGHSH, CDR2 LQKENI. The CDR3 is CASSPGGSYNEQFF. The DNA of the CDR3 is TGTGCCAGCTCACCGGGGGGCTCCTACAATGAGCAGTTCTTC.

This chain uses TRBV9 with TRBJ1-3; D is undetermined. With 0 bases removed from V and 0 bases from J, the gap between germline ends came to 10 bases. This CDR3 is built from 16 residues. Germline assignment: CDR1 SGDLS and CDR2 YYNGEE. CDR3 in amino acids: CASSVATGSSGNTIYF. The CDR3 DNA is TGTGCCAGCAGCGTAGCTACGGGGAGCTCTGGAAACACCATATATTTT.

This clone was seen only a few times. This rearrangement joins TRBV5-1 to TRBJ2-7; maybe TRBD2 (6 bases). Germline loops: CDR1 SGHRS, CDR2 YFSETQ. This CDR3 is 15 amino acids long. V was shortened by 0 bases and J by 0 bases, with 10 bases between the two germline ends. This CDR3 is CASSLGPGSSYEQYF. The CDR3 DNA reads TGCGCCAGCAGCTTGGGTCCCGGGAGCTCCTACGAGCAGTACTTC.

The chain uses TRBV28 and TRBJ1-5, with D possibly TRBD1 on 6 matching bases. The CDR3 spans 14 residues. Germline CDR1 and CDR2: MDHEN and SYDVKM. V gave up 6 bases and J gave up 7 bases, with 16 bases separating them. DNA for the CDR3: TGTGCCAGCAGCTGGGGGCAGGGCCGGCAGCCCCAGCATTTT. The encoded protein is CASSWGQGRQPQHF.

This chain connects TRBV7-8 to TRBJ2-7, with TRBD2 matching 11 bases. This CDR3 contains 17 residues. Per the germline V gene, CDR1 is SGHVS and CDR2 is FQNEAQ. Trimming at V came to 4 bases and at J to 4 bases, leaving 12 bases not matched to a gene. CDR3 loop: CASSSPTIAGGGYEQYF. The CDR3 coding sequence is TGTGCCAGCAGCTCCCCAACGATAGCGGGAGGGGGTTACGAGCAGTACTTC. Complete variable domain (other parts from reference TRBV7-8 and TRBJ2-7): GAGVSQSPRYKVAKRGQDVALRCDPISGHVSLFWYQQALGQGPEFLTYFQNEAQLDKSGLPSDRFFAERPEGSVSTLKIQRTQQEDSAVYLCASSSPTIAGGGYEQYFGPGTRLTVT.

The chain uses TRBV7-9 and TRBJ2-2; 7 positions match TRBD2. Trimming removed 8 bases from V and 0 bases from J; junction bases left unmatched: 6. CDR1 is SEHNR, CDR2 FQNEAQ, per germline (reference sequence). This CDR3 comprises 15 residues. CDR3 loop: CASVEREANTGELFF. Here the CDR3 DNA reads TGTGCCAGCGTCGAGCGGGAAGCGAACACCGGGGAGCTGTTTTTT.

This chain joins TRBV11-2 and TRBJ2-7; TRBD1 is a possible D gene (7 bases). This CDR3 comprises 14 residues. Trimming took 5 bases from V and 7 from J, leaving 18 bases between them. CDR1 and CDR2 (germline): SGHAT, FQNNGV. This CDR3 reads CASSPGRTGGEQYF. The CDR3 DNA follows: TGTGCCAGCAGCCCGGGGAGGACAGGCGGGGAGCAGTACTTC. Combining the CDR3 with reference TRBV11-2 and TRBJ2-7 gives the whole variable domain EAGVAQSPRYKIIEKRQSVAFWCNPISGHATLYWYQQILGQGPKLLIQFQNNGVVDDSQLPKDRFSAERLKGVDSTLKIQPAKLEDSAVYLCASSPGRTGGEQYFGPGTRLTVT.

CDR3 in DNA: TGTGCCAGCAGCGGTCTTTCCTACAATGAGCAGTTCTTC. Translating gives CASSGLSYNEQFF. The chain employs TRBV2 and TRBJ2-1; D remains unclear. Germline lookup yields CDR1 SNHLY and CDR2 FYNNEI. Trimming cost V 6 bases and J 1 base, with 7 bases left between them. The CDR3 runs to 13 residues.

This chain connects TRBV30 to TRBJ2-2; no reliable D call. Trimming removed 4 bases from V and 3 bases from J, with 6 bases in between. From germline, CDR1 is GTSNPN and CDR2 SVGIG (reference sequence). This CDR3 comprises 12 residues. The CDR3 spells CAWKQYTGELFF. CDR3 DNA sequence: TGTGCCTGGAAACAGTACACCGGGGAGCTGTTTTTT.

This chain uses TRBV5-1 with TRBJ1-1; 10 positions match TRBD1. The CDR3 contains 15 residues. CDR1 SGHRS and CDR2 YFSETQ come from the germline V gene. Trimming cost V 4 bases and J 1 base; bases outside gene matches: 4. Here the CDR3 reads CASSHGQGENTEAFF. The CDR3 DNA reads TGCGCCAGCAGCCATGGACAGGGGGAGAACACTGAAGCTTTCTTT.

The chain is built from TRBV5-4 and TRBJ1-2, with a possible D match to TRBD1 (5 bases). Germline values: CDR1 SGHNT, CDR2 YYREEE (reference sequence). The V and J ends lost 4 bases and 2 bases respectively, with 9 bases between them. CDR3 length: 13 residues. The CDR3 DNA sequence: TGTGCCAGCAGCCCTGACAGCAACTATGGCTACACCTTC. Translation: CASSPDSNYGYTF.